The clone carrying this TCR beta chain was seen ten or more times. Investigators excluded patients with uncontrolled infection, other autoimmune disease, pregnancy or lactation. This record belongs to a study of T cells in Graves' hyperthyroidism and ophthalmopathy. Trimming removed 7 bases from V and 1 base from J, with 10 bases in between. This CDR3 region has 12 residues. Germline V gene sequence: CDR1 SQVTM, CDR2 ANQGSEA. The CDR3 regions of TCR beta were amplified from RNA transcripts. The primer set for the first-round RT-PCR of the TCR CDR3 was HTBI. Via MiXCR, TCRdb re-called the multiplex PCR reads, giving one row per CDR3 protein. Seen here are hundreds of thousands of distinct CDR3 sequences, around 38% observed once, and the top ten hold 8.9%.

The specimen was blood. This receptor was identified in a man younger than 35 with Graves' hyperthyroidism. V gene TRBV29-1 combines with J gene TRBJ1-1, with D possibly being TRBD1 (5 bases). This CDR3 is CSAGMGNTEAFF. The CDR3 DNA is TGCAGCGCAGGGATGGGGAACACTGAAGCTTTCTTT.